This TCR beta chain originates from a study of blood T cell repertoires in COVID-19. For the study at large: T cells, B-cell-depleted T cells, or PBMCs provided the cDNA or gDNA that served as material.

Data came from immunoSEQ multiplex PCR; TCRdb stores just in-frame clones and leaves some out. The sample lists under 250,000 clones; roughly four fifths were seen once. The CDR3 has 12 amino acids. V lost 4 bases, J lost 7 bases, and 5 bases lay in between. Germline CDR1 reads WNHNN; CDR2 reads SYGVQD (reference sequence). The receptor was isolated from a young man who had recovered from COVID-19. Sequencing was carried out using peripheral blood. The V and J genes are TRBV10-1 and TRBJ1-6; no clear D gene. CDR3 DNA: TGCGCCAGCAGTGGTCCGAATTCACCCCTCCACTTT. Translated, it gives CASSGPNSPLHF.